The source of this T cell receptor (beta chain) is a study of technical replicates of blood from a few donors. The table came from immunoSEQ multiplex PCR; TCRdb's copy has only in-frame clones and leaves some out. The table shows approximately 76,000 clones, with 90% to 95% occurring only once. The trim removed 10 bases at V and 6 bases at J, leaving 5 bases unmatched. The CDR3 runs 12 residues. Germline V gene lookup returns CDR1 ENHRY and CDR2 SYGVKD. The TCR was taken from a human donor in good health. The sample comprised T cells isolated from PBMCs. V and J are TRBV10-3 and TRBJ1-1; TRBD1 matches at 10 bases. The CDR3 bases are TGTGCCACTGAAGGACAGGGGGCTGAAGCTTTCTTT. Its protein is CATEGQGAEAFF.